Shown below are 10 T cell receptor beta chains from a single sample sequenced in a study of blood T cell repertoires in COVID-19. Some clones are missing from TCRdb's copy, which holds only in-frame ones; the method was immunoSEQ multiplex PCR. The data contain 200,000 to 250,000 clones, about 80% of them singletons. Sequencing was carried out using peripheral blood. The source of these receptors is a man aged 25-45 years who had recovered from COVID-19.

The rearrangement uses TRBV7-7 and TRBJ2-2; possibly TRBD2 for D (6 bases). V shed 4 bases and J shed 5 bases, with 8 bases lying between them. The germline V gene has CDR1 SSHAT and CDR2 FNYEAQ (reference sequence). The CDR3 has 13 residues. CDR3 sequence: CASSSGVTGELFF. The CDR3 region has the DNA TGTGCCAGCAGCTCGGGGGTTACCGGGGAGCTGTTTTTT. The whole variable domain, filled in from reference TRBV7-7 and TRBJ2-2, reads GAGVSQSPRYKVTKRGQDVTLRCDPISSHATLYWYQQALGQGPEFLTYFNYEAQPDKSGLPSDRFSAERPEGSISTLTIQRTEQRDSAMYRCASSSGVTGELFFGEGSRLTVL.

The genes are TRBV7-9 and TRBJ2-3; 8 nucleotides align to TRBD1. After removal of 5 bases from V and 4 bases from J, the junction contained 14 bases not matched to a gene. Per germline, CDR1 SEHNR and CDR2 FQNEAQ (reference sequence). This CDR3 comprises 17 residues. In DNA, the CDR3 is TGTGCCAGCAGCCCAAAGTGGACAGGGATGTCAGCAGATACGCAGTATTTT. Amino acids: CASSPKWTGMSADTQYF.

V usage is TRBV5-6 and J usage is TRBJ2-1; 10 nucleotides agree with TRBD2. This CDR3 spans 17 amino acids. V shed 0 bases and J 3 bases; nucleotides not matched to a gene: 6. CDR1 and CDR2 from the germline V gene are SGHDT and YYEEEE. The CDR3 loop reads CASSLGPQRGGYNEQFF. The CDR3 DNA is TGTGCCAGCAGCTTGGGACCCCAGCGGGGGGGCTACAATGAGCAGTTCTTC.

The rearrangement links TRBV19 to TRBJ1-4, with TRBD1 identical over 7 bases. This CDR3 is 15 amino acids long. Germline CDR1 LNHDA, CDR2 SQIVND (reference sequence). Germline trimming cut 7 bases from V and 7 bases from J; bases unmatched to any gene: 12. The CDR3 DNA sequence: TGTGCCAGTACAGATGGGGCAGGGGGAGGTGAAAAACTGTTTTTT. Residues: CASTDGAGGGEKLFF.

This chain uses TRBV10-3 with TRBJ2-5; TRBD1 aligns across 9 bases. This CDR3 is built from 16 residues. The germline CDR1 and CDR2 sequences are ENHRY and SYGVKD. Trimming at V came to 7 bases and at J to 1 base, leaving 10 bases not matched to a gene. The CDR3 is CAIKGPGTGIQETQYF. DNA for the CDR3: TGTGCCATCAAAGGCCCGGGGACAGGGATCCAAGAGACCCAGTACTTC.

This rearrangement joins TRBV29-1 to TRBJ1-2; no clear D gene. The length of the CDR3 is 16 residues. V lost 5 bases and J 4 bases, leaving 23 bases between the germline ends. Germline values: CDR1 SQVTM, CDR2 ANQGSEA. CDR3: CSVYLGSVEAGYGYTF. The CDR3 coding sequence is TGCAGCGTTTACCTAGGCTCCGTCGAAGCGGGCTATGGCTACACCTTC.

In nucleotides, the CDR3 is TGTGCCAGCAGCTTGACTGCAGGGGCGCCTAATTCACCCCTCCACTTT. It is translated as CASSLTAGAPNSPLHF. The chain couples TRBV5-6 to TRBJ1-6, with D possibly matching TRBD1 (6 bases). This CDR3 has 16 residues. Deletions cut 1 base from V and 6 bases from J, with 14 bases between. Looked up from germline, CDR1 is SGHDT and CDR2 is YYEEEE.

The chain joins TRBV4-1 to TRBJ2-1; tentatively, D is TRBD1 (6 bases). The V end was cut by 0 bases, the J end by 0 bases, with 12 bases between. CDR3 length: 17 amino acids. CDR1 is MGHRA and CDR2 is YSYEKL in the germline V gene. The CDR3 DNA sequence: TGCGCCAGCAGCCAAGAATTAACAGGGAGCTCCTACAATGAGCAGTTCTTC. Protein product: CASSQELTGSSYNEQFF.

The gene calls are TRBV3-1 (or the pseudogene TRBV3-2) and TRBJ2-1, with 10 positions matching TRBD1. Germline V CDR1 and CDR2: LGHDT, YNNKEL (reference sequence). The CDR3 runs 16 residues. The J segment lost 4 bases and the V segment lost 2 bases, leaving 5 bases of the junction unmatched. In DNA, the CDR3 is TGTGCCAGCAGCCAATCGAGGGACAGGGGTTACAATGAGCAGTTCTTC. Residues: CASSQSRDRGYNEQFF.

The gene calls are TRBV15 and TRBJ2-5; TRBD1 matches at 8 bases. The ends lost 0 bases at V and 5 bases at J; junction bases unmatched: 8. The CDR3 runs 16 residues. CDR1 is LNHNV, CDR2 YYDKDF, per germline (reference sequence). For the CDR3, the DNA is TGTGCCACCAGCAGAGATGGGGCAGGGGGCTCCGAGACCCAGTACTTC. Residues: CATSRDGAGGSETQYF.